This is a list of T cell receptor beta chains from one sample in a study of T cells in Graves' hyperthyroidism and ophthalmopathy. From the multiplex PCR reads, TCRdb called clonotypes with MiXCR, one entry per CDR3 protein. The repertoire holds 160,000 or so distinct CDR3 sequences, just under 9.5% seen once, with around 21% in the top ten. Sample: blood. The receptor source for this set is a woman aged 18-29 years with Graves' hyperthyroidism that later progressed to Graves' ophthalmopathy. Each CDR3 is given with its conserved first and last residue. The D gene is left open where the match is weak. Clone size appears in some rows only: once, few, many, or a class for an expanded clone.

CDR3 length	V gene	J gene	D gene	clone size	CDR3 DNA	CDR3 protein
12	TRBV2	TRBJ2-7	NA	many	TGTGCCAGCTTTGGGGGCGTTAACGAGCAGTACTTC	CASFGGVNEQYF
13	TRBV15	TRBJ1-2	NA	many	TGTGCCACCAGCACCGGGACGAGGTATGGCTACACCTTC	CATSTGTRYGYTF
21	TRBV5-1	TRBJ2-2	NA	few	TGCGCCAGCAGCGCGGGGGACAGGAAGGACATCTATGTGTTAGCTACCGGGGAGCTGTTTTTT	CASSAGDRKDIYVLATGELFF
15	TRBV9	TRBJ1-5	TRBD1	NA	TGTGCCAGCAGCGTAGAAGGACAGGGAGATCAGCCCCAGCATTTT	CASSVEGQGDQPQHF
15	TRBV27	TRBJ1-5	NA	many	TGTGCCAGCAGTCCATACAGGTGGGGCAATCAGCCCCAGCATTTT	CASSPYRWGNQPQHF
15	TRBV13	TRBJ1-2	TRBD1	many	TGTGCCAGCAGGAATCGGGACAGTTCTAACTATGGCTACACCTTC	CASRNRDSSNYGYTF
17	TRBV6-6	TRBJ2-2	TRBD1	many	TGTGCCAGCAGTTACTCAGAGATACAGGGGATTGCCGGGGAGCTGTTTTTT	CASSYSEIQGIAGELFF
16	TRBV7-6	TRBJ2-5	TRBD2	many	TGTGCCAGCAGCTTGAGTGCTACTCGGGGGGGTGAGACCCAGTACTTC	CASSLSATRGGETQYF
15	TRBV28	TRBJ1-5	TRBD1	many	TGTGCCAGCAGTTTACCAACAGGGGTCAATCAGCCCCAGCATTTT	CASSLPTGVNQPQHF
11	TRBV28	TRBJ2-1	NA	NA	TGTGCCAGCAAACAGGGCTATGAGCAGTTCTTC	CASKQGYEQFF
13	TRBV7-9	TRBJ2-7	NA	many	TGTGCCAGCAGCTTTCGGGATGACAGATATCGGTACTTC	CASSFRDDRYRYF
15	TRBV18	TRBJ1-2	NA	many	TGTGCCAGCTCCCCCGGACGGACAGTTAACTATGGCTACACCTTC	CASSPGRTVNYGYTF
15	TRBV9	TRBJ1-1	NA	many	TGTGCCAGCAGCCCCAGGTCCTTTATGAACACTGAAGCTTTCTTT	CASSPRSFMNTEAFF
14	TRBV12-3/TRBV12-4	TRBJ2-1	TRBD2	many	TGTGCCAGCACCCCGTTAGGGAGGGGAAATGAGCAGTTCTTC	CASTPLGRGNEQFF
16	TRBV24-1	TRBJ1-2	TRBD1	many	TGTGCCACCAGTGATACCAACAGGGGGGCTAACTATGGCTACACCTTC	CATSDTNRGANYGYTF
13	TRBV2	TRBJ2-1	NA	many	TGTGCCAGCAGTGTGGACGGATACAATGAGCAGTTCTTC	CASSVDGYNEQFF
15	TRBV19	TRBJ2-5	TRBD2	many	TGTGCCAGTAGTCGGACTAGATCGTTAATGGAGACCCAGTACTTC	CASSRTRSLMETQYF
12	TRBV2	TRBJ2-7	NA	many	TGTGCCAGCAGTGAGCTCTTGGCTGTGCAGTACTTC	CASSELLAVQYF
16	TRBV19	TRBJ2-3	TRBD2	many	TGTGCCAGTAGTACGAAGCGGGAGGGCCACACAGATACGCAGTATTTT	CASSTKREGHTDTQYF
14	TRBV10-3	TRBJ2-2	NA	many	TGTGCCATCAGTGGGGGATTTAACACCGGGGAGCTGTTTTTT	CAISGGFNTGELFF
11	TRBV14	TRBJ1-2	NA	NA	TGTGCCAGCAGCCAAAGGGGTGGCTACACCTTC	CASSQRGGYTF
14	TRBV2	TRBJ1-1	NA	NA	TGTGCCAGCAGTGAAGGGGGCCGGGTCACTGAAGCTTTCTTT	CASSEGGRVTEAFF
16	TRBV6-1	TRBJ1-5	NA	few	TGTGCCAGCAGTGATCGGGGCGGGAGTCGCAATCAGCCCCAGCATTTT	CASSDRGGSRNQPQHF